One sample yielded the 2 T cell receptor beta chains listed below, sequenced in a study of T cell responses to AZD1222 COVID-19 vaccine. Profiling relied on immunoSEQ multiplex PCR, and the TCRdb table lists in-frame clones only, not all of them. The sample holds just over 80,000 clones; over 80% are singletons and the top ten take approximately 5.8%. The material sequenced was peripheral blood, taken on day 0 of AZD1222 vaccination. These receptors originate from an adult in good health.

V gene TRBV11-1 combines with J gene TRBJ1-2; 7 positions agree with TRBD1. Germline-derived CDR1 and CDR2 are SGHAT and FQDESV (reference sequence). The CDR3 spans 13 residues. V shed 5 bases and J 8 bases; nucleotides not matched to a gene: 8. This chain's CDR3 is CASSRRGGRGYTF. The CDR3 region has the DNA TGTGCCAGCAGCCGCAGGGGGGGTAGAGGCTACACCTTC.

V usage is TRBV27 and J usage is TRBJ1-5, with a tentative D call TRBD1 (6 bases). Trimming shortened V by 5 bases and J by 2 bases, and 10 bases separated the two germline ends. CDR3 size: 14 residues. Germline V CDR1 and CDR2: MNHEY, SMNVEV (reference sequence). CDR3: CASSPRGGNQPQHF. CDR3 bases: TGTGCCAGCAGTCCAAGGGGGGGCAATCAGCCCCAGCATTTT.